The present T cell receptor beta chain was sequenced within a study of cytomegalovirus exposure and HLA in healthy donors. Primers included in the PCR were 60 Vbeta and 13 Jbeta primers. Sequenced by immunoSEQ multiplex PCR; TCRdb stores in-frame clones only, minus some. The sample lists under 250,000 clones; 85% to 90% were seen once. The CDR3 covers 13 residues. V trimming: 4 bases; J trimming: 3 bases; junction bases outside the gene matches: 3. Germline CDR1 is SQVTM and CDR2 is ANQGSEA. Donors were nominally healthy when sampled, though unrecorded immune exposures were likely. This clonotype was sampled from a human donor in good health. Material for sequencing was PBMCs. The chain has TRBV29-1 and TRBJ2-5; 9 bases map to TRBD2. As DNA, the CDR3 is TGCAGCGTTGGGACTAGCGCAGAAGAGACCCAGTACTTC. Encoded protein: CSVGTSAEETQYF.